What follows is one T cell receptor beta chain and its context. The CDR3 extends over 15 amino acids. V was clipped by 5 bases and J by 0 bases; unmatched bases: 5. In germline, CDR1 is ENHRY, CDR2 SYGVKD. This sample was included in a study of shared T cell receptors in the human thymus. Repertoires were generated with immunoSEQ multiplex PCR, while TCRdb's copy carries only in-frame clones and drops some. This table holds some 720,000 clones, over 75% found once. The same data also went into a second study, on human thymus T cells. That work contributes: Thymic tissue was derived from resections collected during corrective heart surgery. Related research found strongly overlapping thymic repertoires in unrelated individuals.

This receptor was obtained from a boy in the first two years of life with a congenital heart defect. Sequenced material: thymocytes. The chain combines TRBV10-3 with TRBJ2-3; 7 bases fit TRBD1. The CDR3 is CAISSTGASTDTQYF. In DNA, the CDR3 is TGTGCCATCAGTTCTACAGGGGCTAGCACAGATACGCAGTATTTT.